This T cell receptor beta chain was sequenced for a study of blood T cell repertoires in COVID-19 (TCRdb year 2020). With regard to the full study: Samples from collaborators originated in the United States, Italy and Spain and spanned both the acute and convalescent phases of COVID-19. The material from the prospective study consisted of cDNA or gDNA derived from T cells, B-cell-depleted T cells, or PBMCs. Deeply sampled blood TCRbeta repertoires from subjects exposed to, actively infected with, or recovered from COVID-19 were included in the dataset. The repertoires were made available in a free public database intended to serve as a resource for research on the immune response to SARS-CoV-2. Samples were obtained from the ongoing ImmuneRACE study (first 160 participants) and from roughly 1,300 subjects provided by 6 global collaborators. Nearly every sample came with metadata listing a de-identified subject ID, COVID-19 status, age in years and sex. HLA class I and class II types, where available, came from metadata supplied by the sample provider rather than from assay-based typing. What the work shows at the level of the full study, not this receptor alone: How much clinical and demographic metadata was included differed by source and by participant, and the metadata was provided uncurated.

On this clone itself: Its antigen is not yet known. No clone much larger than this one lies a single base away; base qualities are absent.

Participants in the prospective study were aged roughly 18 to 89 years, lived in 20 to 25 United States geographic areas, and enrolled through a virtual design. In the prospective study, participants were assigned to cohorts based on the clinical history participants reported in a screening survey and a study questionnaire. For ImmuneRACE Cohort 3, a participant was defined as recovered based on two consecutive negative NP/OP PCR tests, clearance by a healthcare professional, or resolution of symptoms. In the prospective study, whole blood, serum and a nasopharyngeal or oropharyngeal swab were collected from each participant by mobile phlebotomists. Participants in the prospective study had the option to provide additional blood draws and questionnaires over a roughly two-month period. Before DNA extraction, blood samples from the prospective study were shipped at room temperature or frozen. CDR1 and CDR2 were assigned from the germline V gene as SGHRS and YFSETQ. Trimming accounts for 0 bases at V and 7 bases at J, while the number of junction bases matched to no gene is 2. From its cysteine to its phenylalanine, the CDR3 spans 14 amino acids. Of all the DNA, just the CDR3 is kept, 42 bases in frame from base 1.

The immunoSEQ Assay, a bias-controlled multiplex PCR, was used to amplify TCRbeta CDR3 regions from genomic DNA. Processing in the source paper ran as follows. Nucleated cell counts per sample were estimated from amplification of reference gene primers within the assay. To quantify the absolute abundance of each unique TCRbeta CDR3 rearrangement, sequence reads were collapsed and filtered. Productive Simpson clonality was computed per sample as the square root of Simpson's diversity index over productive rearrangements. Entries here come from immuneACCESS through TCRdb and include only in-frame sequences with V and J called. Some clones fail to appear in such tables; in the studies checked, an unresolved V gene covers under half of the shortfall, and the cause of the remainder is unknown. From that table come the V and J calls and clone size; the DNA was used to work out D and trimming. The sample table lists approximately 250,000 clones, over 75% of them with a count of one. The top ten constitute around 1% of the sample.

The sample taken for sequencing was PBMCs or T cells enriched from blood (not recorded which). The chain uses TRBV5-1 and TRBJ2-2; 8 junctional bases match TRBD1. The receptor's source is a woman in her thirties who had recovered from COVID-19. CDR3 loop: CASSLGTGFGELFF. The DNA reads as follows: TGCGCCAGCAGCTTGGGGACAGGGTTCGGGGAGCTGTTTTTT.